This TCR beta chain was captured in a study of OX40 agonist ivuxolimab in advanced cancers. Study-wide context: Patients treated during dose escalation were battling hepatocellular carcinoma, melanoma, renal cell or head and neck cancer.

V gave up 6 bases and J gave up 3 bases; unmatched junction bases: 5. The germline CDR1 and CDR2 sequences are WNHNN and SYGVQD (reference sequence). This CDR3 contains 15 residues. Here immunoSEQ multiplex PCR was the method, and the copy in TCRdb shows in-frame clones only, minus some. The profile covers 60,000 to 65,000 clones, with more than 85% appearing a single time and less than 0.55% taken by the ten largest. Specimen: CD4+ or CD8+ T cells sorted from blood, collected in a trial of the OX40 agonist ivuxolimab. This rearrangement joins TRBV10-1 to TRBJ2-3; 11 bases align to TRBD2. This clonotype was sampled from an adult with an advanced solid tumor such as melanoma, head and neck, liver or kidney cancer. CDR3 loop: CASSAGTSGTDTQYF. DNA of the CDR3: TGCGCCAGCAGCGCGGGGACTAGCGGAACAGATACGCAGTATTTT.